The entry that follows covers one T cell receptor (beta chain) sequence. Its antigen remains unknown. The sample belongs to a study of CD8 T cells in ankylosing spondylitis. Study-wide results and caveats: Disease-linked clones were found to be CD8+ and relatively rare in peripheral blood. The study identified a TCR beta motif of under 10 highly homologous variants that appeared characteristic of ankylosing spondylitis blood. Previously reported in reactive arthritis synovial fluid and blood were some of the motif variants.

Per the germline V gene, CDR1 is DFQATT and CDR2 is SNEGSKA (reference sequence). The CDR3 has 15 amino acids. TCRdb reprocessed the 5' RACE reads via MiXCR and lists one record per CDR3 protein. Among under 250,000 distinct CDR3 sequences listed, over 30% were seen once. J is TRBJ1-5 and V is TRBV20-1, with a possible D match to TRBD1 (5 bases). The TCR comes from a male donor with ankylosing spondylitis or in good health (not recorded which). Sequencing was done on a sample of blood, either unsorted or a sorted T cell fraction (not recorded which). This CDR3 reads CSFPKQGDGNQPQHF. The DNA for the CDR3 is TGCTCTTTCCCCAAGCAGGGAGATGGCAATCAGCCCCAGCATTTT.